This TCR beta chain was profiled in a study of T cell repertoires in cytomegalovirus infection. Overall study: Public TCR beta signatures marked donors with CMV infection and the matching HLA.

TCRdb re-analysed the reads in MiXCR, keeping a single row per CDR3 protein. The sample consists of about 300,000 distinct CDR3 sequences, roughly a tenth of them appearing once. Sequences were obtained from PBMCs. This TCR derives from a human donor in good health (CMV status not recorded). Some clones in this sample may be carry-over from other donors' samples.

The CDR3 sequence is CASSLGRQSWTQYF. The CDR3 DNA reads TGTGCCAGCAGCCTTGGACGGCAATCGTGGACGCAGTATTTT. V gene TRBV5-6 combines with J gene TRBJ2-3; the D is unclear. Looked up from germline, CDR1 is SGHDT and CDR2 is YYEEEE. The CDR3 runs to 14 residues. The V end lost 4 bases, the J end lost 9 bases, and 18 bases lay between the germline ends. The full variable domain, rest sourced from reference TRBV5-6 and TRBJ2-3, is DAGVTQSPTHLIKTRGQQVTLRCSPKSGHDTVSWYQQALGQGPQFIFQYYEEEERQRGNFPDRFSGHQFPNYSSELNVNALLLGDSALYLCASSLGRQSWTQYFGPGTRLTVL.